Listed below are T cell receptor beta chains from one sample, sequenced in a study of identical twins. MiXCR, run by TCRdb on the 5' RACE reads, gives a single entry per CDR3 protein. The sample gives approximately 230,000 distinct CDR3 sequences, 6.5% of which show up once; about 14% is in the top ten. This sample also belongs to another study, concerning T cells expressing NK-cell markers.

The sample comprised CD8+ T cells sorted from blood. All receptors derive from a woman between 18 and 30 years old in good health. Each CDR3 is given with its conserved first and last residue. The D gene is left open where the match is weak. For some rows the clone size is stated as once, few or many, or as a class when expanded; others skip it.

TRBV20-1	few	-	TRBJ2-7	TGCAGTGCCGGAGGGGACTACGAGCAGTACTTC	CSAGGDYEQYF
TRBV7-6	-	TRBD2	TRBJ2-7	TGTGCCAGCAGCCTCCGGACTAGCGTCGACGAGCAGTACTTC	CASSLRTSVDEQYF
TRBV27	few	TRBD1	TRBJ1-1	TGTGCCAGCAGTATAACAGGGGGCTTTAACACTGAAGCTTTCTTT	CASSITGGFNTEAFF
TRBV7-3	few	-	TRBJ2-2	TGTGCCAGCAGCTTAATCCCCAGGGGGAGGGTCGGGGAGCTGTTTTTT	CASSLIPRGRVGELFF
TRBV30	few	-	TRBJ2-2	TGTGCCTGGAGTGTCGGGCTCTGGGAGCTGTTTTTT	CAWSVGLWELFF
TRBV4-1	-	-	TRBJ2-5	TGCGCCAGCAGCTCCGGGGGAGCCAAATACTTC	CASSSGGAKYF
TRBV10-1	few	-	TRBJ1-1	TGCGCCAGCAGCCGGAGAGGAGACACTGAAGCTTTCTTT	CASSRRGDTEAFF
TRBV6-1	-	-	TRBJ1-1	TGTGCCAGCAGCCCACCCAACAGATTGAACACTGAAGCTTTCTTT	CASSPPNRLNTEAFF
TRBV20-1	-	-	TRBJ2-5	TGCAGTGCGCCACTCGGGGGCGTTGGCCAGTACTTC	CSAPLGGVGQYF
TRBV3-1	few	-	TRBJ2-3	TGTGCCAGCAGCCATGGGGAACTAAACCCAACAGGAGATACGCAGTATTTT	CASSHGELNPTGDTQYF
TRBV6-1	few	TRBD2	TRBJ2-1	TGTGCCAGCAGTCTGACTAGCGGGGTTGGGTACAATGAGCAGTTCTTC	CASSLTSGVGYNEQFF
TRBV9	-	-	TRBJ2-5	TGTGCCAGCAGCGTAGTGGTGGGGGGGCCATCGGAGACCCAGTACTTC	CASSVVVGGPSETQYF
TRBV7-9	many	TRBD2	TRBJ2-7	TGTGCCAGCAGGGGGGAGGGGACCTACGAGCAGTACTTC	CASRGEGTYEQYF
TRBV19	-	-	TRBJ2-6	TGTGCCAGTACCCCTACGCCCCCCGGGGCCAACGTCCTGACTTTC	CASTPTPPGANVLTF
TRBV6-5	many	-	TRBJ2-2	TGTGCCAGCAGTTACATGGGAGTATCCGGGGAGCTGTTTTTT	CASSYMGVSGELFF
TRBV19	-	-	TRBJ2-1	TGTGCCAGTAGTATGGTCGCTTACAATGAGCAGTTCTTC	CASSMVAYNEQFF
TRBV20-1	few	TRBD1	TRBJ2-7	TGCAGTGCTAGATTCCCCGGACAGGTAGACTACGAGCAGTACTTC	CSARFPGQVDYEQYF
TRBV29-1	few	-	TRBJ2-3	TGCAGCGTTGAAGGGCGAGGTAATAGCACAGATACGCAGTATTTT	CSVEGRGNSTDTQYF
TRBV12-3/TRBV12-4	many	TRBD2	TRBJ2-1	TGTGCCAGCAGTGCGACTAGCGGGGGGGCAGCCTACAATGAGCAGTTCTTC	CASSATSGGAAYNEQFF
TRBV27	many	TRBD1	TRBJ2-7	TGTGCCAGCAGCCCCGGGACAGGGGGCTACGAGCAGTACTTC	CASSPGTGGYEQYF
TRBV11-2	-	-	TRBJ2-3	TGTGCCAGCAGCTTAGGGGGCGTTCCAGATACGCAGTATTTT	CASSLGGVPDTQYF
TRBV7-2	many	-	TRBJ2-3	TGTGCCAGCAGCTTATTAGCCACTAGCACAGATACGCAGTATTTT	CASSLLATSTDTQYF
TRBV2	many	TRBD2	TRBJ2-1	TGTGCCAGCAGAGATACTAGCGGGGGGGCACCTCCTACCTCCTACAATGAGCAGTTCTTC	CASRDTSGGAPPTSYNEQFF
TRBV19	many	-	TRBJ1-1	TGTGCCAGTAGGATGGGAGGGAACACTGAAGCTTTCTTT	CASRMGGNTEAFF
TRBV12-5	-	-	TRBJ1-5	TGTGCTAGTGGTACATGGGGAGATAGCAATCAGCCCCAGCATTTT	CASGTWGDSNQPQHF
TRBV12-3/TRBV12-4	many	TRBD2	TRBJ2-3	TGTGCCATACGCCCGTTGCAGCGGGAGGATCCAGATACGCAGTATTTT	CAIRPLQREDPDTQYF
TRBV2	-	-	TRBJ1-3	TGTGCCAGCAGTGTTGGGGCAGGCTCGGGAAACACCATATATTTT	CASSVGAGSGNTIYF
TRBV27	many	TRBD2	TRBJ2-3	TGTGCCAGCAGTCGCGGGACTAGCGGCACAGATACGCAGTATTTT	CASSRGTSGTDTQYF
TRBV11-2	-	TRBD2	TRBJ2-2	TGTGCCAGCAGCCCCCGCGGTAGCGGGGGCTTGAACACCGGGGAGCTGTTTTTT	CASSPRGSGGLNTGELFF
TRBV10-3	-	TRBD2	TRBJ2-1	TGTGCCATCAGTGAGCCTAGCGGGAGGCTTCGCAATGAGCAGTTCTTC	CAISEPSGRLRNEQFF
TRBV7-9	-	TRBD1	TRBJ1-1	TGTGCCAGCAGCCTCACAGGGGGCGCAGGTGAAGCTTTCTTT	CASSLTGGAGEAFF
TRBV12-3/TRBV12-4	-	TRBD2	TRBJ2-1	TGTGCCAGCAGTTCCGGGACTAGCGGGAGTGGGTCCTACAATGAGCAGTTCTTC	CASSSGTSGSGSYNEQFF
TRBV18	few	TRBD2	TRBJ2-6	TGTGCCAGCTCACCGACTAGCGGGAGGGTCGGGGCCAACGTCCTGACTTTC	CASSPTSGRVGANVLTF
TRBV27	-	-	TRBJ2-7	TGTGCCAGCAGCAACAGCTACTACGAGCAGTACTTC	CASSNSYYEQYF
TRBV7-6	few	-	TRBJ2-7	TGTGCCAGCAGCTTAGGGCCTACGTCGGGAGAGCAGTACTTC	CASSLGPTSGEQYF
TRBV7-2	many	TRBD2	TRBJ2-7	TGTGCCAGCAGCCCCCTGATAGGGGCGGGGGACTACGAGCAGTACTTC	CASSPLIGAGDYEQYF
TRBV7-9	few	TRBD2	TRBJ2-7	TGTGCCAGCAGCTCAGGGACTAGCGGGGATTTAACCTACGAGCAGTACTTC	CASSSGTSGDLTYEQYF
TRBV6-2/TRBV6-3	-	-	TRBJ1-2	TGTGCTAGCACAATCGGACTGGTTTATGGCTACACCTTC	CASTIGLVYGYTF
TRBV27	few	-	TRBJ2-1	TGTGCCACCCGTTTTTTCGGGACACACAATGAGCAGTTCTTC	CATRFFGTHNEQFF
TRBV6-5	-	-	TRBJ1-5	TGTGCCAGCGGGATCAATCAGCCCCAGCATTTT	CASGINQPQHF
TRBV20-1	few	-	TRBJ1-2	TGCAGTGCTAATAGTTGGACATACTATGGCTACACCTTC	CSANSWTYYGYTF
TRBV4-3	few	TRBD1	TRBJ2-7	TGCGCCAGCAGCTCGGGGACAGGGGGCTCCTCCTACGAGCAGTACTTC	CASSSGTGGSSYEQYF
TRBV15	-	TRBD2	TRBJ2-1	TGTGCCACCAGCAGAGAATATTGGCTAGCGGGGGGTAATGAGCAGTTCTTC	CATSREYWLAGGNEQFF
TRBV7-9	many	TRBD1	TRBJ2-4	TGTGCCAGCAACCCCTCCACCGGGACAGGAGAAAACATTCAGTACTTC	CASNPSTGTGENIQYF
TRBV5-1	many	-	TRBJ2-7	TGCGCCAGCAGCGACGGACTATCCTACGAGCAGTACTTC	CASSDGLSYEQYF
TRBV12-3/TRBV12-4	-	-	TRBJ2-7	TGTGCCAGCAGTGCGGCGCCCTACGAGCAGTACTTC	CASSAAPYEQYF
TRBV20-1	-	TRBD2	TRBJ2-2	TGCAGTGCTCCCACCGGGACTAGCGAGTACACCGGGGAGCTGTTTTTT	CSAPTGTSEYTGELFF
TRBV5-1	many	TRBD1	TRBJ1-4	TGCGCCAGCAGCTTGACGGGACAGGGGATACGTGCTAATGAAAAACTGTTTTTT	CASSLTGQGIRANEKLFF
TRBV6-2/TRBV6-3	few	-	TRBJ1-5	TGTGCCAGCAGTTACGGGACACTTAATCAGCCCCAGCATTTT	CASSYGTLNQPQHF
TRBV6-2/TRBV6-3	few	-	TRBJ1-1	TGTGCCAGCAGTCCCAGAGGGGCAGGGGCTGAAGCTTTCTTT	CASSPRGAGAEAFF
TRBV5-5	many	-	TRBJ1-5	TGTGCCAGCAGCTTGGGGGGCTCTGGCAATCAGCCCCAGCATTTT	CASSLGGSGNQPQHF
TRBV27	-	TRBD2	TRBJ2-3	TGTGCCAGCGGACTAGCGGGCCTCACAGATACGCAGTATTTT	CASGLAGLTDTQYF
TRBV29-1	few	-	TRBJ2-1	TGCAGCGTTTTAGGAAAGGGTTATGAGCAGTTCTTC	CSVLGKGYEQFF
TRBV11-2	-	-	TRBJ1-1	TGTGCCAGCAGCGCTAGCCCAACCACTGAAGCTTTCTTT	CASSASPTTEAFF